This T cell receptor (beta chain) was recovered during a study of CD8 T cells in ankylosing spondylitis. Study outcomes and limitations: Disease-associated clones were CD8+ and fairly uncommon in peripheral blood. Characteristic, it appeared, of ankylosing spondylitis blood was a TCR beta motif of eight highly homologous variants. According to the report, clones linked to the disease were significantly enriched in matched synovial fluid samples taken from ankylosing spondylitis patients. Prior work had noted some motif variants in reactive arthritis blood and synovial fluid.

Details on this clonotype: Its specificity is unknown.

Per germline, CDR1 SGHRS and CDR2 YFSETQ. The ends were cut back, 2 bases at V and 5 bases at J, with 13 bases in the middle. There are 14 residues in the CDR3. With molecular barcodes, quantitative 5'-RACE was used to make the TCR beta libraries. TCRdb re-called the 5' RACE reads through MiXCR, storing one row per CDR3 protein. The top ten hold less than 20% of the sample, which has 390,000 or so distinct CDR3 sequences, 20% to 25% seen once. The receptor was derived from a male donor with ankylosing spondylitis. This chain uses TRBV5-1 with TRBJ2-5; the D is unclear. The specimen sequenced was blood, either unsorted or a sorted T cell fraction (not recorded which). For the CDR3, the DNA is TGCGCCAGCAGCTTTGGCCCATCCGGGGAGACCCAGTACTTC. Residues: CASSFGPSGETQYF.